These T cell receptor beta chains were read from a single sample in a study of blood T cell repertoires in COVID-19. The method was immunoSEQ multiplex PCR; TCRdb's version includes in-frame clones alone and lacks a portion of them. The sample has 200,000 to 250,000 clones; more than 65% are singletons. Sample: peripheral blood. These receptors were taken from a woman aged 55-69 years with acute or convalescent COVID-19. Both conserved end residues are part of each CDR3. A D gene is named only where the DNA matches it firmly.

J gene,V gene,D gene,CDR3 protein,CDR3 DNA
TRBJ2-7,TRBV6-2/TRBV6-3,TRBD1,CASSYSDRVYEQYF,TGTGCCAGCAGTTACTCAGACAGGGTCTACGAGCAGTACTTC
TRBJ1-1,TRBV5-6,TRBD1,CASSLDGTGNTEAFF,TGTGCCAGCAGCTTAGATGGGACAGGGAACACTGAAGCTTTCTTT
TRBJ1-2,TRBV10-3,TRBD1,CAISESRDSYGYTF,TGTGCCATCAGTGAGTCCCGGGACAGCTATGGCTACACCTTC
TRBJ2-1,TRBV11-2,TRBD2,CASSAWGGNEQFF,TGTGCCAGCAGCGCCTGGGGGGGCAATGAGCAGTTCTTC
TRBJ1-4,TRBV30,-,CAWARRVATNEKLFF,TGTGCCTGGGCCCGACGGGTTGCAACTAATGAAAAACTGTTTTTT
TRBJ1-5,TRBV3-1/TRBV3-2,-,CASSHGGQPQHF,TGTGCCAGCAGCCACGGAGGTCAGCCCCAGCATTTT
TRBJ2-5,TRBV6-5,-,CASRAGPLQETQYF,TGTGCCAGCAGAGCCGGTCCCTTGCAAGAGACCCAGTACTTC
TRBJ2-7,TRBV5-4,-,CASSPRDTDSYEQYF,TGTGCCAGCAGCCCCCGGGACACCGACTCCTACGAGCAGTACTTC
TRBJ1-2,TRBV11-3,-,CASSLDHRQGVNYGYTF,TGTGCCAGCAGCTTAGATCATCGACAAGGGGTTAACTATGGCTACACCTTC
TRBJ1-2,TRBV6-5,-,CASSLAPQNYGYTF,TGTGCCAGCAGTTTAGCACCACAAAACTATGGCTACACCTTC
TRBJ1-1,TRBV19,-,CASSISRADTEAFF,TGTGCCAGTAGTATCTCCAGGGCGGACACTGAAGCTTTCTTT
TRBJ2-1,TRBV4-1,TRBD2,CASSQGGGASYNEQFF,TGCGCCAGCAGCCAAGGGGGAGGGGCCTCCTACAATGAGCAGTTCTTC
TRBJ1-1,TRBV3-1/TRBV3-2,-,CASSQEEGNTEAFF,TGTGCCAGCAGCCAGGAAGAGGGAAACACTGAAGCTTTCTTT
TRBJ1-6,TRBV7-9,-,CASSFANSPYNSPLHF,TGTGCCAGCAGCTTCGCCAACAGCCCCTATAATTCACCCCTCCACTTT
TRBJ2-7,TRBV19,TRBD2,CASSIGTSGHYEQYF,TGTGCCAGTAGTATAGGTACTAGCGGCCACTACGAGCAGTACTTC
TRBJ1-1,TRBV19,TRBD1,CASSHRDRVRSTEAFF,TGTGCCAGTAGTCACCGGGACAGGGTTAGGAGCACTGAAGCTTTCTTT
TRBJ2-1,TRBV10-3,TRBD2,CAISEPRTSGNEQFF,TGTGCCATCAGTGAGCCCCGGACTAGCGGAAATGAGCAGTTCTTC
TRBJ2-1,TRBV27,TRBD2,CASSRGGRVNEQFF,TGTGCCAGCAGTCGGGGGGGGCGGGTTAATGAGCAGTTCTTC